A single TCR beta chain is shown here with its context. iRepertoire HTBI primers and Arm-PCR of CDR3 regions built TCR beta libraries. MiXCR was run by TCRdb on the multiplex PCR reads, yielding one entry per CDR3 protein. The sample contains 550,000 or so distinct CDR3 sequences, 12% of which appear only once. These data come from a study of regulatory T cells in long-lasting Graves disease. Time point given: newly diagnosed GD, antithyroid drugs for less than 3 months. Generation of the TCR library employed RNA extracted from PBMCs. The sample also formed part of further work on T cells in Graves' hyperthyroidism and ophthalmopathy.

Material: peripheral blood mononuclear cells (PBMCs), obtained at new diagnosis, from a patient treated with antithyroid drugs. This receptor was obtained from a woman in her thirties with Graves disease.

CDR3 protein: CASSYAESHEQYF. The CDR3 DNA sequence: TGTGCCAGCAGTTACGCTGAGAGCCACGAGCAGTACTTC. The J gene is TRBJ2-7, the V gene TRBV6-2 or TRBV6-3, with D hard to call. V was trimmed by 2 bases and J by 5 bases, leaving 10 bases between them. The CDR3 is made up of 13 amino acids. Germline V lookup: CDR1 MNHEY, CDR2 SVGEGT.